This TCR beta chain was found in a study of metastatic and nonmetastatic thyroid tumors. For the study at large: The authors compared repertoires across blood and tumor or nodule tissue from malignant and benign thyroid patients. Study-wide points: Across blood and tumor, TCR beta diversity in malignant thyroid tumors was reportedly significantly higher than in benign nodules.

Methods used by the authors: Built for papillary thyroid cancer, a distant-metastasis classifier drew on CDR3 differences across clinicopathological groups. MiXCR re-clonotyped the PCR reads for TCRdb. These V and J calls originate from TCRdb's pipeline instead of the authors' own analysis. The sample lists 21,000 or so clones, 9.5% to 12% seen once, with 25% to 30% in the top ten. The germline V gene has CDR1 SGHAT and CDR2 FQDESV (reference sequence). The length of the CDR3 is 19 residues. V was clipped by 4 bases and J by 0 bases, with 21 bases between them. This clone was observed at least ten times. Its antigen remains unknown. Patients were all untreated before their thyroid surgery.

The receptor comes from a female donor with papillary thyroid cancer or a benign thyroid nodule (not recorded which). Some clones in this sample may be carry-over from other donors' samples. Sequencing was done on a sample of blood. The genes are TRBV11-1 and TRBJ2-2; possibly TRBD1 for D (6 bases). The chain's CDR3 is CASSSNPGTSDTNTGELFF. In DNA, the CDR3 is TGTGCCAGCAGCTCAAATCCCGGGACAAGCGATACGAACACCGGGGAGCTGTTTTTT.